This TCR beta chain was captured by sequencing in a study of cytomegalovirus exposure and HLA in healthy donors. At the level of the study: Later, an analysis reported that the 100 to 150 validation repertoires had used the same platform as the approximately 680 first-cohort repertoires. Whole-study results and caveats: The investigators catalogued 180 or so TCR beta chains as cytomegalovirus-associated. The tendency of first-cohort TCR clusters to co-occur in the roughly 110 validation repertoires was the finding of a later analysis.

On this clone itself: Its antigen remains unidentified.

The CDR3 extends over 15 amino acids. V was cut by 9 bases and J by 4 bases, with 20 bases left in between. In germline, CDR1 is SNHLY, CDR2 FYNNEI. The assay was immunoSEQ multiplex PCR, and TCRdb's table has in-frame clones only and misses some. The table has 150,000 to 200,000 clones, 80% to 85% seen once. Specimen: PBMCs. This sequence joins TRBV2 and TRBJ2-3, with D possibly TRBD2 on 6 matching bases. The receptor was isolated from a man in his thirties or forties in good health and CMV-seropositive. Here the CDR3 DNA reads TGTGCCAGTACCCTCCGGGACTTCTCAGCAGATACGCAGTATTTT. Translating it yields CASTLRDFSADTQYF.